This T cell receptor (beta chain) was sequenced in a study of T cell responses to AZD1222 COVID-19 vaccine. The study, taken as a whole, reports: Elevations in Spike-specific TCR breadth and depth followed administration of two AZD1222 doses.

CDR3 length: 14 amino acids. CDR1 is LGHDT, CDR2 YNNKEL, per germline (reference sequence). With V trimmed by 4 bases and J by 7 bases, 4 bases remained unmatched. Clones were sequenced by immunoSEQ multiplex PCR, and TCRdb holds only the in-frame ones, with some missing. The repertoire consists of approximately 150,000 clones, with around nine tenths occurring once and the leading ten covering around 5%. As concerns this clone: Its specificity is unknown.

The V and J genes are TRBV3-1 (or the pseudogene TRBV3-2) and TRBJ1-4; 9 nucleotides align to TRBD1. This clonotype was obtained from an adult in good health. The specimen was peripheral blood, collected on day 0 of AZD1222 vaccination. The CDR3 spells CASSRGTGIEKLFF. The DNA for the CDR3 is TGTGCCAGCAGCCGTGGGACAGGGATTGAAAAACTGTTTTTT.